Listed below are T cell receptor beta chains from one sample, sequenced in a study of breast tumors, draining lymph nodes, adjacent tissues. From the multiplex PCR reads, TCRdb called clonotypes with MiXCR, one entry per CDR3 protein. This table holds around 170,000 distinct CDR3 sequences, 30% to 35% found once. Material: axillary lymph node tissue. The receptors were gathered from a female donor with breast cancer. Some clones in this sample may be carry-over from other donors' samples. Each CDR3 is given with its conserved first and last residue. D genes are given only for firm matches. Some rows have no size entry. The others give once, few or many, or a class for an expanded clone.

clone size	V gene	CDR3 length	J gene	D gene	CDR3 protein	CDR3 DNA
NA	TRBV7-7	17	TRBJ2-5	TRBD2	CASSPGTSGGYGETQYF	TGTGCTAGCAGCCCCGGGACTAGCGGGGGATACGGGGAGACCCAGTACTTC
many	TRBV6-1	15	TRBJ1-5	NA	CASSEYWPSNQPQHF	TGTGCCAGCAGTGAATATTGGCCGAGCAATCAGCCCCAGCATTTT
many	TRBV20-1	18	TRBJ2-5	NA	CSAILWDTERGAPETQYF	TGCAGCGCTATTCTATGGGACACCGAAAGAGGGGCCCCTGAGACCCAGTACTTC
many	TRBV19	12	TRBJ1-5	NA	CASRAVGEPQHF	TGTGCCAGTAGAGCCGTAGGAGAGCCCCAGCATTTT
many	TRBV19	17	TRBJ1-4	NA	CASSLNLFPYISEKLFF	TGTGCCAGTAGTCTTAATCTTTTTCCTTACATTTCTGAAAAACTGTTTTTT
NA	TRBV6-1	15	TRBJ1-2	TRBD1	CASSSGQGLNYGYTF	TGTGCCAGCAGTTCAGGACAGGGGCTCAACTATGGCTACACCTTC
NA	TRBV28	15	TRBJ1-5	TRBD1	CASSLGQGRGEPQHF	TGTGCCAGCAGTTTAGGACAGGGGCGCGGGGAGCCCCAGCATTTT
NA	TRBV6-5	15	TRBJ1-1	NA	CASSYGLGGGTEAFF	TGTGCCAGCAGTTACGGGTTGGGGGGGGGGACTGAAGCTTTCTTT
NA	TRBV27	14	TRBJ2-7	TRBD2	CASSLAGGPNEQYF	TGTGCCAGCAGCCTAGCGGGGGGGCCAAACGAGCAGTACTTC
many	TRBV5-1	15	TRBJ2-3	TRBD1	CASSPGDRVYDTQYF	TGCGCCAGCAGCCCCGGGGACAGGGTATACGATACGCAGTATTTT
many	TRBV10-3	13	TRBJ2-1	NA	CAIRSDSYNEQFF	TGTGCCATCAGAAGCGATTCCTACAATGAGCAGTTCTTC
many	TRBV20-1	21	TRBJ2-3	TRBD2	CSARPSGGPGVVGPRTDTQYF	TGCAGTGCTAGACCATCGGGGGGGCCGGGAGTAGTTGGGCCCCGCACAGATACGCAGTATTTT
NA	TRBV19	15	TRBJ1-1	NA	CASSRVGPVNTEAFF	TGTGCCAGTAGTAGGGTAGGTCCTGTGAACACTGAAGCTTTCTTT
many	TRBV9	16	TRBJ2-6	NA	CASSVDEFSGANALTF	TGTGCCAGCAGCGTAGATGAGTTCTCTGGGGCCAACGCCCTGACTTTC
many	TRBV19	15	TRBJ1-5	NA	CASSTFGVSNQPQHF	TGTGCCAGTAGTACCTTCGGGGTTAGCAATCAGCCCCAGCATTTT
many	TRBV11-3	14	TRBJ2-1	NA	CASSLDRLYNEQFF	TGTGCCAGCAGCTTGGACCGCCTCTACAATGAGCAGTTCTTC